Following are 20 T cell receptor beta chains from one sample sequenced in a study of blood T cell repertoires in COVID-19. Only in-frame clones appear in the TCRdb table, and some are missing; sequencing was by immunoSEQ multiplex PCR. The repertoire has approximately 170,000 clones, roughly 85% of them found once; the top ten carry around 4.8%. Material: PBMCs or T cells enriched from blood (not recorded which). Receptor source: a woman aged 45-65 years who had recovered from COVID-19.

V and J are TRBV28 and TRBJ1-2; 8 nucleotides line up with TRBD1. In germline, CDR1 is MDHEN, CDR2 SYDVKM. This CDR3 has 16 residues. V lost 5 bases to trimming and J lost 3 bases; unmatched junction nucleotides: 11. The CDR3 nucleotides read TGTGCCAGCAGTATTCCCCCCGGACAGGGAGACTATGGCTACACCTTC. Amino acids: CASSIPPGQGDYGYTF.

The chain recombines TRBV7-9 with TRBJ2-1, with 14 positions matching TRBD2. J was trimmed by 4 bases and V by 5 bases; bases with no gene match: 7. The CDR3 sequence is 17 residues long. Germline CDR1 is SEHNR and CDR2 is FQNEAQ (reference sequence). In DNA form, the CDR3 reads TGTGCCAGCAGCCTGAGGACTAGCGGGAGGTATTACAATGAGCAGTTCTTC. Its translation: CASSLRTSGRYYNEQFF.

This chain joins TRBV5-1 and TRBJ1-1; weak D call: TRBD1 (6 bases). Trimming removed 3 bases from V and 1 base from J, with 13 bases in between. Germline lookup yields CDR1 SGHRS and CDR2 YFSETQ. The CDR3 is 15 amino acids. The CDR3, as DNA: TGCGCCAGCAGCTCCTACAGGGCAAAGAACACTGAAGCTTTCTTT. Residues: CASSSYRAKNTEAFF.

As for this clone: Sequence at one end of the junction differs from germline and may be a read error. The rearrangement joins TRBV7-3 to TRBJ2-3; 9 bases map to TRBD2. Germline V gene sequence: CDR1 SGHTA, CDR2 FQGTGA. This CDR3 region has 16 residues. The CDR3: CAGSSGLAQRVDTQYF. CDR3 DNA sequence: TGTGCCGGCAGCTCGGGACTAGCTCAGAGGGTGGATACGCAGTATTTT.

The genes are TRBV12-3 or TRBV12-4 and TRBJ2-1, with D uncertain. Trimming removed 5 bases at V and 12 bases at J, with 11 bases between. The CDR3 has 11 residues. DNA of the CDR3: TGTGCCAGCAGTCGAACCAGCGCGCAGTTCTTC. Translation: CASSRTSAQFF.

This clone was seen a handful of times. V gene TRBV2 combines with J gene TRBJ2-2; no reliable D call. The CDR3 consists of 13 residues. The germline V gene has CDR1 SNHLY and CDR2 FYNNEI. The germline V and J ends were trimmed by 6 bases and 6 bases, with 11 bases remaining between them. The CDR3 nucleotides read TGTGCCAGCAGAAAGGAGCTTGCCGGGGAGCTGTTTTTT. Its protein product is CASRKELAGELFF.

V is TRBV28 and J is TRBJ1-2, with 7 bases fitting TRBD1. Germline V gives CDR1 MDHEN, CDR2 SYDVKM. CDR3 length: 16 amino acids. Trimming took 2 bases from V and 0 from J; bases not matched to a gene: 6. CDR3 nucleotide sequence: TGTGCCAGCAGTTTAAGGGGACAGTGGTCTAACTATGGCTACACCTTC. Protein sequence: CASSLRGQWSNYGYTF.

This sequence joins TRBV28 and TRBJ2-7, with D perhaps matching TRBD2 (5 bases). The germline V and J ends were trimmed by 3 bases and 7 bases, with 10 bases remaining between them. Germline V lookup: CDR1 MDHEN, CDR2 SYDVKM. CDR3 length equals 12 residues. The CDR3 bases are TGTGCCAGCAGTTTGAGGGTGGGGGAGCAGTACGTC. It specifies CASSLRVGEQYV.

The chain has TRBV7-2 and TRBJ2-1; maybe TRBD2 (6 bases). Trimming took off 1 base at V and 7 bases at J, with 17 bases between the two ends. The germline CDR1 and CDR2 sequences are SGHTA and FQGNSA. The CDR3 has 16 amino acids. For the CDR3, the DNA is TGTGCCAGCAGCTTAGATTCGACGGGAGTGGGGAATGAGCAGTTCTTC. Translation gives CASSLDSTGVGNEQFF.

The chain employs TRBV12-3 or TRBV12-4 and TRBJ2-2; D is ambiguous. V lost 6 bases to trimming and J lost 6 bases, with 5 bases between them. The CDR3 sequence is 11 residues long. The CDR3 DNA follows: TGTGCCAGCAGCCCGGCCGGGGAGCTGTTTTTT. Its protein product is CASSPAGELFF.

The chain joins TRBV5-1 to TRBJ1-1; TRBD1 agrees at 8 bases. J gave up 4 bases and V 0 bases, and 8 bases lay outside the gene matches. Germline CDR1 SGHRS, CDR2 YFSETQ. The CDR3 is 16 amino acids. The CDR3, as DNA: TGCGCCAGCAGCTTGGGCCCACAGGGGGTAGGCACTGAAGCTTTCTTT. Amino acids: CASSLGPQGVGTEAFF.

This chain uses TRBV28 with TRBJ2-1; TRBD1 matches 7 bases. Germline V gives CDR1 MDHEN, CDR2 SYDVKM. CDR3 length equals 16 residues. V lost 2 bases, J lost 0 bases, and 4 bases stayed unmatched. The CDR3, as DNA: TGTGCCAGCAGTTTAGTGGGACAGAGCTCCTACAATGAGCAGTTCTTC. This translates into CASSLVGQSSYNEQFF.

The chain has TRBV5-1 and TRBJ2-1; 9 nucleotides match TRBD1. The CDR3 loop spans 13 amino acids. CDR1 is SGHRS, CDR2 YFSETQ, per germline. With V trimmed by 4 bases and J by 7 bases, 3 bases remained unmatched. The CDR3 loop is CASSAGQGNEQFF. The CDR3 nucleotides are TGCGCCAGCAGCGCGGGACAGGGTAATGAGCAGTTCTTC.

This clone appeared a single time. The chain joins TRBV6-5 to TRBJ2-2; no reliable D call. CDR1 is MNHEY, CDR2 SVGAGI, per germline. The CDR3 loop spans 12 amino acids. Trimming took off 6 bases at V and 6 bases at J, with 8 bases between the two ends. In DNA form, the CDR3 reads TGTGCCAGCAGGTCTGAGGCCGGGGAGCTGTTTTTT. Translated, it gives CASRSEAGELFF.

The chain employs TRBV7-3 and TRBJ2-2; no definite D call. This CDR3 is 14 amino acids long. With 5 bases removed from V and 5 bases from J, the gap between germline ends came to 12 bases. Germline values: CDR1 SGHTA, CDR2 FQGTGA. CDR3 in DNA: TGTGCCAGCAGCGTCAAGACACATACCGGGGAGCTGTTTTTT. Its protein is CASSVKTHTGELFF.

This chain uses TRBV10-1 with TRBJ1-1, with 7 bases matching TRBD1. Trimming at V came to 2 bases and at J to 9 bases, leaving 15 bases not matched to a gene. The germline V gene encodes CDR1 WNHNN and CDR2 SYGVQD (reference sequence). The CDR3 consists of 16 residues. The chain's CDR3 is CASSENRDRNPRKAFF. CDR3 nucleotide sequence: TGCGCCAGCAGTGAGAATAGGGACAGAAACCCCAGAAAAGCTTTCTTT.

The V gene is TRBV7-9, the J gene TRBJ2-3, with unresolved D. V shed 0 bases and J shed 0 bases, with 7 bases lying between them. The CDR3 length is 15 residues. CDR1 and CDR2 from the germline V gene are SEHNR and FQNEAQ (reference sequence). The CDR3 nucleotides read TGTGCCAGCAGCTTAGCGCAGGCAAGCACAGATACGCAGTATTTT. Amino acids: CASSLAQASTDTQYF.

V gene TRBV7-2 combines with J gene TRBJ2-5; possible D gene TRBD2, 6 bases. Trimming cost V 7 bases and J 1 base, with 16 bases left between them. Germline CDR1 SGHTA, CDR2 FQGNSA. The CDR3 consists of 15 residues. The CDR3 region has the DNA TGTGCCAGCACCCAAACGGCGGGGAGCCAAGAGACCCAGTACTTC. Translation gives CASTQTAGSQETQYF. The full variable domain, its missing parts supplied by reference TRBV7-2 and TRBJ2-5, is GAGVSQSPSNKVTEKGKDVELRCDPISGHTALYWYRQSLGQGLEFLIYFQGNSAPDKSGLPSDRFSAERTGGSVSTLTIQRTQQEDSAVYLCASTQTAGSQETQYFGPGTRLLVL.

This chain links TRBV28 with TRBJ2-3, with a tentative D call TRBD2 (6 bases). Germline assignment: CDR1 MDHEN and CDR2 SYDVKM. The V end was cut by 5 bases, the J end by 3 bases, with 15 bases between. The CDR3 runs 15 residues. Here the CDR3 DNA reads TGTGCCAGCAGTCCCCACTGGGGGGAAACAGATACGCAGTATTTT. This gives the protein CASSPHWGETDTQYF.

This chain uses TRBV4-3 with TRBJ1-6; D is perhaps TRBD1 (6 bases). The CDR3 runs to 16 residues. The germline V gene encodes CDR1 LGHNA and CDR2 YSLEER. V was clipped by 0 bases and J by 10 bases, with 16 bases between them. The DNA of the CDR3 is TGCGCCAGCAGCCAAGAAGATGAGGGGGTATACTCACCCCTCCACTTT. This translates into CASSQEDEGVYSPLHF.